The T cell receptor beta chain under discussion was sequenced for a study of T cells in Graves' hyperthyroidism and ophthalmopathy. Study as a whole: Before treatment of any kind, peripheral blood was taken at initial diagnosis. Findings of the study overall: Ophthalmopathy prediction by the model preceded onset by a median about 6 months.

Researchers amplified the TCR beta CDR3 regions from RNA transcripts. HTBI primers were the set used in a first-round RT-PCR of the TCR CDR3. TCRdb fed the multiplex PCR reads into MiXCR, producing one record per CDR3 protein. The data contain approximately 600,000 distinct CDR3 sequences, approximately 15% of them singletons. This clonotype was counted between two and nine times. As yet, its antigen is unknown. The blood sample predates any ophthalmopathy symptoms, coming from first hyperthyroidism diagnosis. The PBMCs were taken from about 10 ml of fresh peripheral blood. This receptor was obtained from a woman aged 25 to 39 with Graves' hyperthyroidism that later progressed to Graves' ophthalmopathy. The specimen sequenced was blood.

The CDR3 coding sequence is TGTGCCAGCAGCTTCACGACCGGCTCTAGTACTGAAGCTTTCTTT. Residues: CASSFTTGSSTEAFF. This sequence joins TRBV5-5 and TRBJ1-1; D remains ambiguous. Germline lookup yields CDR1 SGHKS and CDR2 YYEKEE (reference sequence). V lost 2 bases and J lost 5, with 16 bases in between. CDR3 length: 15 residues.